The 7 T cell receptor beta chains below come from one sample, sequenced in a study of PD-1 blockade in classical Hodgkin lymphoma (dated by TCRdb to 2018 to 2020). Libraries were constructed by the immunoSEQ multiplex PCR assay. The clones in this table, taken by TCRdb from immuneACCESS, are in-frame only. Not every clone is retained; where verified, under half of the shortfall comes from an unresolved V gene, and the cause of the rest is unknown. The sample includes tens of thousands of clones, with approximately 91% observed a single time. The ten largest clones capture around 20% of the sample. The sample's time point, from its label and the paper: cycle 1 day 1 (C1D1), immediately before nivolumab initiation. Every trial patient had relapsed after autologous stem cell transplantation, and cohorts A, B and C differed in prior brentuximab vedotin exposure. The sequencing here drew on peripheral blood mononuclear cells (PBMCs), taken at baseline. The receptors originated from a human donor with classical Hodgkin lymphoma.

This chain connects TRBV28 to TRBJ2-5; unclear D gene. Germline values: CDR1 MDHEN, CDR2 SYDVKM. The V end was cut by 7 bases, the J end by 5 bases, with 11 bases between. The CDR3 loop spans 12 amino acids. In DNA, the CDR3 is TGTGCCAGCACCTTTGGCAGGGAGACCCAGTACTTC. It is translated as CASTFGRETQYF.

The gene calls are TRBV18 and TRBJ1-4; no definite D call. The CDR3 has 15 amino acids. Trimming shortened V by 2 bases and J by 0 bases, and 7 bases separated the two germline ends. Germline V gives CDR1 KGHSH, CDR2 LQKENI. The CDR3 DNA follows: TGTGCCAGCTCACCAAGACCCTCAACTAATGAAAAACTGTTTTTT. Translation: CASSPRPSTNEKLFF.

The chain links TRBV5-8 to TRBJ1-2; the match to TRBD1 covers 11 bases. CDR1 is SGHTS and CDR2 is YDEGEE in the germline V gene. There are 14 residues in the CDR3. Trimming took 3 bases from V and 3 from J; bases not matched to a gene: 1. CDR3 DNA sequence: TGTGCCAGCAGCTCGGGACAGGGGGACTATGGCTACACCTTC. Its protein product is CASSSGQGDYGYTF.

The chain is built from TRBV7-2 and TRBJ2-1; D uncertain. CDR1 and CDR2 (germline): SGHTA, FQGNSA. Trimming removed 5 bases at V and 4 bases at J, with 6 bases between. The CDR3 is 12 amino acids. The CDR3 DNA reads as TGTGCCAGCAGCGCATCATACAATGAGCAGTTCTTC. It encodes CASSASYNEQFF.

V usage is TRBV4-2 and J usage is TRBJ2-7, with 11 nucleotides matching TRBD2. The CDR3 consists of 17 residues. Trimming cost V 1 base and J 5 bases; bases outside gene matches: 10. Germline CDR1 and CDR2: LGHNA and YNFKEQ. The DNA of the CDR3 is TGTGCCAGCAGCCAAGGGGCTTCCCTAGCGGGAGGAAACGAGCAGTACTTC. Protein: CASSQGASLAGGNEQYF.

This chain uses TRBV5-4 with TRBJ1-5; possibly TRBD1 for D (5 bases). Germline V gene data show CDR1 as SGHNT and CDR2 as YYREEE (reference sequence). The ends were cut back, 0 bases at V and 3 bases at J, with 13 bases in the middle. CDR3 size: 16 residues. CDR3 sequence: CASSLVGGNSNQPQHF. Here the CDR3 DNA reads TGTGCCAGCAGCTTGGTGGGGGGGAACTCCAATCAGCCCCAGCATTTT.

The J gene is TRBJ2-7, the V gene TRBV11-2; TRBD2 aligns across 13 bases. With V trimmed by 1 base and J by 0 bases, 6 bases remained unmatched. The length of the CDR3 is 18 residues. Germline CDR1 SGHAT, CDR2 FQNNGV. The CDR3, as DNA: TGTGCCAGCAGCTTAGCAAGACTAGCGGGAGGCAGCTCCTACGAGCAGTACTTC. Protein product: CASSLARLAGGSSYEQYF.